These T cell receptor beta chains were read from a single sample in a study of siplizumab effects on memory and regulatory T cells. Produced via immunoSEQ multiplex PCR; TCRdb's table is partial and in-frame only. Among under 130,000 clones, 90% to 95% were seen once, and the ten largest hold about 0.34%. The sample comprised CD4+ T cells sorted from blood. These receptors were taken from a human donor in good health. Both conserved end residues are part of each CDR3. Fields, in order: D gene, J gene, clone size, V gene, CDR3 protein, CDR3 DNA. The D gene is left open where the match is weak. Expanded clones are given a class, and other clones once, few, many or no size at all.

>TRBD1|TRBJ1-2|once|TRBV7-9
CASSPNPGQGAIFGGYTF
TGTGCCAGCAGCCCAAACCCGGGACAGGGGGCGATTTTTGGTGGCTACACCTTC
>-|TRBJ2-7|-|TRBV6-1
CASSRTVYEQYF
TGTGCCAGCAGTCGAACAGTCTACGAGCAGTACTTC
>-|TRBJ1-3|-|TRBV4-2
CASSPSALSGNTIYF
TGTGCCAGCAGCCCCTCGGCCCTCTCTGGAAACACCATATATTTT
>-|TRBJ1-1|-|TRBV19
CASSPRGIGAEAFF
TGTGCCAGTAGTCCCAGGGGAATTGGCGCTGAAGCTTTCTTT
>-|TRBJ1-4|-|TRBV18
CASSRTSQATNEKLFF
TGTGCCAGCTCACGGACCTCTCAGGCAACTAATGAAAAACTGTTTTTT
>-|TRBJ1-2|-|TRBV30
CAQNTVKGYGYTF
TGTGCCCAGAATACAGTTAAAGGGTATGGCTACACCTTC
>-|TRBJ1-6|-|TRBV5-4
CASSLERGRNSPLHF
TGTGCCAGCAGCTTGGAACGGGGGAGGAATTCACCCCTCCACTTT
>TRBD1|TRBJ1-6|-|TRBV2
CASSRDRNSPLHF
TGTGCCAGCAGCCGGGACAGAAATTCACCCCTCCACTTT
>-|TRBJ1-5|-|TRBV7-9
CASSLAGNSNQPQHF
TGTGCCAGCAGCTTAGCGGGTAATAGCAATCAGCCCCAGCATTTT
>-|TRBJ1-3|-|TRBV30
CAWSILTGTAGGNTIYF
TGTGCCTGGAGTATTCTAACCGGGACGGCCGGCGGAAACACCATATATTTT
>-|TRBJ1-2|-|TRBV5-4
CASSLGAGTYGYTF
TGTGCCAGCAGCTTGGGGGCAGGGACCTATGGCTACACCTTC
>-|TRBJ1-1|-|TRBV21-1
CASSGTTLGHLEDTEAFF
TGTGCCAGCAGCGGAACAACCTTGGGACACCTCGAGGACACTGAAGCTTTCTTT
>TRBD2|TRBJ2-1|-|TRBV5-1
CASRPAGLAGVNEQFF
TGCGCCAGCAGACCCGCGGGACTAGCGGGTGTGAATGAGCAGTTCTTC
>-|TRBJ2-1|-|TRBV5-6
CASSFRVAEHYNEQFF
TGTGCCAGCAGCTTTCGTGTAGCGGAACACTACAATGAGCAGTTCTTC
>TRBD1|TRBJ2-2|-|TRBV7-3
CASSAGQGVELFF
TGTGCCAGCAGCGCCGGACAGGGTGTGGAGCTGTTTTTT
>-|TRBJ2-7|-|TRBV19
CASSTGRAGEQYF
TGTGCCAGTAGTACGGGCAGGGCGGGGGAGCAGTACTTC
>TRBD2|TRBJ2-5|-|TRBV7-8
CASSLLGAGGVETQYF
TGTGCCAGCAGCTTATTAGGGGCGGGAGGTGTGGAGACCCAGTACTTC
>TRBD2|TRBJ2-5|-|TRBV5-1
CASSLTSGGPEETQYF
TGCGCCAGCAGCCTGACTAGCGGGGGGCCGGAAGAGACCCAGTACTTC
>-|TRBJ2-3|-|TRBV4-2
CASSRDTDTQYF
TGTGCCAGCAGCCGAGACACAGATACGCAGTATTTT
>-|TRBJ2-7|-|TRBV2
CASRANPDSYEQYF
TGTGCCAGCAGGGCAAATCCTGACTCCTACGAGCAGTACTTC
>TRBD1|TRBJ2-7|-|TRBV5-6
CASRLGQGFYEQYF
TGTGCCAGCAGATTGGGACAGGGGTTCTACGAGCAGTACTTC
>TRBD2|TRBJ2-7|-|TRBV16
CASSHGPSGRDEQYF
TGTGCCAGCAGCCACGGACCTAGCGGGAGAGACGAGCAGTACTTC
>-|TRBJ1-1|-|TRBV7-8
CASSRTENTEAFF
TGTGCCAGCAGCCGGACAGAGAACACTGAAGCTTTCTTT
>-|TRBJ1-1|-|TRBV7-9
CASSPRPNTEAFF
TGTGCCAGCAGCCCTAGGCCTAACACTGAAGCTTTCTTT
>-|TRBJ1-2|once|TRBV5-6
CASSSDYRDGYTF
TGTGCCAGCAGCTCGGACTACAGGGATGGCTACACCTTC
>TRBD2|TRBJ2-7|-|TRBV19
CASSELAGGSYEQYF
TGTGCCAGTAGTGAACTAGCGGGAGGCTCCTACGAGCAGTACTTC
>TRBD2|TRBJ2-5|-|TRBV4-1
CASSQEVAGQQETQYF
TGCGCCAGCAGCCAAGAGGTAGCGGGGCAACAAGAGACCCAGTACTTC
>TRBD1|TRBJ2-2|-|TRBV18
CASTRQGSTGELFF
TGTGCCAGCACCAGACAGGGCTCCACCGGGGAGCTGTTTTTT
>-|TRBJ2-7|-|TRBV27
CASSLKQGVPSYEQYF
TGTGCCAGCAGTTTAAAACAGGGAGTCCCCTCCTACGAGCAGTACTTC
>-|TRBJ1-2|-|TRBV7-8
CASSLGQGYSF
TGTGCCAGCAGCCTGGGTCAGGGGTACTCCTTC
>TRBD1|TRBJ2-7|-|TRBV19
CASRSSGTVTYEQYF
TGTGCCAGTAGATCCTCCGGGACAGTTACCTACGAGCAGTACTTC
>-|TRBJ2-7|-|TRBV4-1
CASSQELGEQYF
TGCGCCAGCAGCCAAGAGCTCGGCGAGCAGTACTTC